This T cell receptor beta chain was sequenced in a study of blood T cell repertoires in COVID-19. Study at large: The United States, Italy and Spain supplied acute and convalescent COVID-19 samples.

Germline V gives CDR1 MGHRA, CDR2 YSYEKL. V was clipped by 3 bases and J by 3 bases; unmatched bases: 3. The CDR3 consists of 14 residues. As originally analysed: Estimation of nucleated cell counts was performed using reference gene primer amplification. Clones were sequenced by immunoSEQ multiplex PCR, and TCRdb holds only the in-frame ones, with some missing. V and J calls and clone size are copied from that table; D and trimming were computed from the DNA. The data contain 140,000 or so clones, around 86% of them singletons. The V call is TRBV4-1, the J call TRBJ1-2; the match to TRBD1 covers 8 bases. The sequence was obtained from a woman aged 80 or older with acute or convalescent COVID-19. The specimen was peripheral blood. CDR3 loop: CASSQPTGDYGYTF. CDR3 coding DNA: TGCGCCAGCAGCCAGCCGACAGGGGACTATGGCTACACCTTC.